This paragraph reports one T cell receptor beta chain. A quantity of roughly 0.5 to 1 ug RNA underwent reverse transcription using random hexamers. One entry per CDR3 protein results from TCRdb running MiXCR on the immunoSEQ multiplex PCR reads. The sample carries 250,000 to 300,000 distinct CDR3 sequences, 70% to 90% recorded once. Patients with stable or active relapsing-remitting disease, all of them treatment-naive, made up the multiple sclerosis controls. These data are taken from a study of CD8 T cells in Susac syndrome. The CDR3 spans 18 residues. Unmatched junction bases numbered 13, after V lost 5 bases and J lost 0 bases. Germline lookup yields CDR1 SNHLY and CDR2 FYNNEI.

V and J are TRBV2 and TRBJ2-5, with 9 bases aligning to TRBD2. The TCR sequence derives from a human donor with multiple sclerosis. Source material: CD8+ T cells from PBMCs. The CDR3 nucleotides are TGTGCCAGCAGTAATGGTCCGAGACTAGCGGACTACCAAGAGACCCAGTACTTC. It yields the protein CASSNGPRLADYQETQYF.